The T cell receptor (beta chain) described here comes from a study of shared clonotypes between healthy human individuals. The authors ran unsorted PBMC replicate PCRs on around 320 ng DNA, 30,000 or so T cell genomes. On ten immunoSEQ deep assay plates, unsorted PBMC DNA was sequenced. Clones were read by immunoSEQ multiplex PCR, and TCRdb kept only the in-frame ones, dropping some. Of fewer than 550,000 clones listed, nearly 80% are singletons. The origin of this receptor is a woman between 40 and 50 years old in good health. Some clones in this sample may be carry-over from other donors' samples. The sample comprised PBMCs.

CDR3 coding DNA: TGTGCCAGCAGCTTAACAGGTTACAATGAGCAGTTCTTC. This encodes CASSLTGYNEQFF. The rearrangement links TRBV7-2 to TRBJ2-1; the D gene is possibly TRBD1 (5 bases). CDR3 length: 13 residues. Germline assignment: CDR1 SGHTA and CDR2 FQGNSA. Trimming removed 2 bases from V and 4 bases from J, with 6 bases in between.